This T cell receptor (beta chain) was found in a study of OX40 agonist ivuxolimab in advanced cancers. On this clone itself: Distinct nucleotide sequences in the sample also encode this CDR3.

Measured with immunoSEQ multiplex PCR; TCRdb has only the in-frame clones, and not every one. The table shows 77,000 or so clones, with 89% occurring only once. The length of the CDR3 is 13 residues. Looked up from germline, CDR1 is LNHNV and CDR2 is YYDKDF (reference sequence). V lost 0 bases and J lost 4, with 7 bases in between. The receptor was derived from an adult with an advanced solid tumor such as melanoma, head and neck, liver or kidney cancer. The specimen comprised CD4+ or CD8+ T cells sorted from blood, sampled in a trial of the OX40 agonist ivuxolimab. The chain recombines TRBV15 with TRBJ2-7; D remains unclear. Written as DNA, the CDR3 is TGTGCCACCAGCAGAGATCTGGGGTACGAGCAGTACTTC. Its protein is CATSRDLGYEQYF.